Shown below are 12 T cell receptor beta chains from a single sample sequenced in a study of Ad26.COV2.S vaccination and SARS-CoV-2 variants. Sample treatment: over 15 received Ad26.COV2.S at low or high dose, single or two shots; 5 received placebo; per-sample allocation not given. Sampling took place 63 days after the first vaccine or placebo injection. The repertoire was sequenced with immunoSEQ multiplex PCR; TCRdb's copy has only in-frame clones and lacks some. This sample carries around 400,000 clones, over 75% of them seen once, and the ten largest clones take over 1.5%. The sample here was peripheral blood, taken in a trial of Ad26.COV2.S vaccine versus placebo. The receptors come from a person aged 18 to 65 who received the Ad26.COV2.S COVID-19 vaccine or a placebo.

This clone was recorded once. V gene TRBV27 combines with J gene TRBJ2-3, with 7 nucleotides matching TRBD1. The CDR3 runs 15 residues. Germline-derived CDR1 and CDR2 are MNHEY and SMNVEV (reference sequence). Trimming took 6 bases from V and 6 from J; bases not matched to a gene: 12. The CDR3 here is CASRGQRFSGDTQYF. As DNA, the CDR3 is TGTGCCAGCAGGGGACAGAGATTCTCCGGGGATACGCAGTATTTT.

V usage is TRBV11-2 and J usage is TRBJ2-7, with TRBD2 matching over 15 bases. The CDR3 has 16 amino acids. Germline loops: CDR1 SGHAT, CDR2 FQNNGV. V shed 4 bases and J 2 bases; nucleotides not matched to a gene: 3. The CDR3, as DNA: TGTGCCAGCAGCTCATGGACTAGCGGGAGGGCCTACGAGCAGTACTTC. Its translation is CASSSWTSGRAYEQYF.

About this clone itself: The sample contains more than one DNA sequence encoding this CDR3. V is TRBV5-4 and J is TRBJ2-4; 8 bases match TRBD2. The CDR3 covers 16 residues. Trimming removed 0 bases from V and 0 bases from J; junction bases left unmatched: 2. Germline CDR1 SGHNT, CDR2 YYREEE (reference sequence). CDR3 nucleotides: TGTGCCAGCAGCTTGGCGGGAGGGATAGCCAAAAACATTCAGTACTTC. It codes for CASSLAGGIAKNIQYF.

This clone was seen only once. This chain links TRBV7-6 with TRBJ2-1; 12 nucleotides match TRBD2. Losses at the gene ends were 5 bases for V and 4 bases for J; bases not matched to a gene: 3. The V gene's germline CDR1 is SGHVS and CDR2 FNYEAQ. This CDR3 comprises 15 residues. Written as DNA, the CDR3 is TGTGCCAGCAGCGGGACTAGCGGGCCTTACAATGAGCAGTTCTTC. Translating it yields CASSGTSGPYNEQFF.

As to this clone: A clone one base away is much larger, so this may be a read error. The gene calls are TRBV3-1 (or the pseudogene TRBV3-2) and TRBJ1-1; no reliable D call. The CDR3 runs 13 residues. Germline values: CDR1 LGHDT, CDR2 YNNKEL (reference sequence). V lost 3 bases to trimming and J lost 0 bases, with 5 bases between them. The CDR3 spells CASSHTVNTEAFF. As DNA, the CDR3 is TGTGCCAGCAGCCATACAGTGAACACTGAAGCTTTCTTT.

The chain has TRBV9 and TRBJ2-3, with a weak D call TRBD2 (6 bases). The CDR3 contains 15 residues. V dropped 0 bases and J dropped 5 bases, with 13 bases sitting between them. CDR1 is SGDLS, CDR2 YYNGEE, per germline. CDR3 DNA: TGTGCCAGCAGCGTAGCTGGACGGGGAGGAGATACGCAGTATTTT. Encoded protein: CASSVAGRGGDTQYF.

The genes are TRBV6-4 and TRBJ2-7, with TRBD2 matching 8 bases. Per germline, CDR1 MRHNA and CDR2 SNTAGT. CDR3 size: 15 residues. The J segment lost 2 bases and the V segment lost 3 bases, leaving 6 bases of the junction unmatched. CDR3 coding DNA: TGTGCCAGCAGTGAAAGCGCGGGAGGCACCTACGAGCAGTACTTC. Translated: CASSESAGGTYEQYF.

The chain recombines TRBV4-1 with TRBJ2-7; maybe TRBD1 (5 bases). Germline CDR1 and CDR2: MGHRA and YSYEKL. CDR3 length: 16 residues. The V end lost 4 bases, the J end lost 1 base, and 17 bases lay between the germline ends. In DNA, the CDR3 is TGCGCCAGCAGCCCTATATGGGGCAAAGGGTCCTACGAGCAGTACTTC. This sequence encodes CASSPIWGKGSYEQYF.

The chain couples TRBV9 to TRBJ1-1; D gene unclear. V was trimmed by 0 bases and J by 2 bases, leaving 11 bases between them. The CDR3 contains 15 residues. CDR1 is SGDLS and CDR2 is YYNGEE in the germline V gene. CDR3 nucleotide sequence: TGTGCCAGCAGCGTAGAACCAGACGTAAACACTGAAGCTTTCTTT. As protein: CASSVEPDVNTEAFF.

The V and J genes are TRBV11-3 and TRBJ2-1; the D gene is possibly TRBD2 (6 bases). Germline V CDR1 and CDR2: SGHNT, YENEEA. Trimming took off 2 bases at V and 3 bases at J, with 14 bases between the two ends. The CDR3 runs to 16 residues. The chain's CDR3 is CASSLPPAGFYNEQFF. CDR3 bases: TGTGCCAGCAGCTTACCTCCGGCGGGGTTCTACAATGAGCAGTTCTTC.

CDR3 DNA: TGCGCCAGCAGCCAAGAGGCAGCTGCAGGTCAGCCCCAGCATTTT. Encoded protein: CASSQEAAAGQPQHF. The chain links TRBV4-1 to TRBJ1-5; D not certain. Germline assignment: CDR1 MGHRA and CDR2 YSYEKL. This CDR3 spans 15 amino acids. Trimming pared 0 bases from V and 6 bases from J, leaving 12 bases between.

The J gene is TRBJ2-7, the V gene TRBV5-4; 12 bases agree with TRBD2. V lost 3 bases to trimming and J lost 3 bases; unmatched junction nucleotides: 4. The CDR3 loop spans 15 amino acids. CDR1 and CDR2 from the germline V gene are SGHNT and YYREEE (reference sequence). The CDR3 sequence is CASSSKTSGGYEQYF. CDR3 nucleotide sequence: TGTGCCAGCAGCTCGAAGACTAGCGGGGGCTACGAGCAGTACTTC.